This is a list of T cell receptor beta chains from one sample in a study of T cell repertoires in cytomegalovirus infection. Their antigens remain unidentified. TCRdb recomputed calls from the reads with MiXCR, one row per CDR3 protein. In the table there are 50,000 to 60,000 distinct CDR3 sequences, less than 20% of which are singletons. Sequencing was performed on CD8+ T cells from cultured PBMCs, taken from culture after CMV antigen stimulation. These receptors all come from a human donor in good health (CMV status not recorded). Some clones in this sample may be carry-over from other donors' samples. Each CDR3 is given with its conserved first and last residue. The order of the fields is CDR3 DNA, CDR3 protein, D gene, J gene, V gene, clone size. The D gene is left open where the match is weak. Clone size is given for some rows only: seen once, a few or many times, or a class if the clone is expanded.

TGTGCCAGCAGTTTCCTGACAGGGTTGGACCCGCGGGGCTACACCTTC,CASSFLTGLDPRGYTF,TRBD1,TRBJ1-2,TRBV28,-
TGTGCCAGCAGCGTAGGGGGGGCGAGCACAGATACGCAGTATTTT,CASSVGGASTDTQYF,-,TRBJ2-3,TRBV9,-
TGTGCCAGCAGCCCCCCGGGACAGAGCACAGATACGCAGTATTTT,CASSPPGQSTDTQYF,TRBD1,TRBJ2-3,TRBV7-8,-
TGTGCCAGCAGCCCCGAAGGGGGAGCCAAAAACATTCAGTACTTC,CASSPEGGAKNIQYF,-,TRBJ2-4,TRBV7-2,-
TGTGCCAGCAGCCCAAGGGTAGCGGGGGTGCAAGAGACCCAGTACTTC,CASSPRVAGVQETQYF,TRBD2,TRBJ2-5,TRBV28,few
TGTGCCACCAGCAGAGATTTGGGGCTGACAGGGGGCTCAATCGGGGAGCTGTTTTTT,CATSRDLGLTGGSIGELFF,TRBD1,TRBJ2-2,TRBV15,-
TGTGCCAGCAGTCCGATCCGGACAGGGGGCGCCGTCACCGGGGAGCTGTTTTTT,CASSPIRTGGAVTGELFF,TRBD1,TRBJ2-2,TRBV7-9,few
TGTGCCAGCGGGAGACACGGCTCCTATAATTCACCCCTCCACTTT,CASGRHGSYNSPLHF,-,TRBJ1-6,TRBV12-3/TRBV12-4,few
TGTGCCAGCAGCTTAGAGGCAGTGGGGCAGAACACTGAAGCTTTCTTT,CASSLEAVGQNTEAFF,-,TRBJ1-1,TRBV7-8,-
TGTGCCAGCAGTTTCTCGGGCGAGACCCAGTACTTC,CASSFSGETQYF,-,TRBJ2-5,TRBV12-3/TRBV12-4,-
TGTGCCAGCAGCATCGGGACTCTGGGGACTAATGAAAAACTGTTTTTT,CASSIGTLGTNEKLFF,-,TRBJ1-4,TRBV7-2,many
TGTGCCAGCAGCTTAGACCCGGAGAGCGGGGAGCTGTTTTTT,CASSLDPESGELFF,-,TRBJ2-2,TRBV7-6,-
TGTGCCAGCAGCTTAGGGGGGATCGAGTGGGATACGCAGTATTTT,CASSLGGIEWDTQYF,-,TRBJ2-3,TRBV11-2,few
TGTGCCAGCACCCGGACGGGTCGGGGGGGAGAGCAGTTCTTC,CASTRTGRGGEQFF,TRBD2,TRBJ2-1,TRBV7-3,-
TGTGCCAGCAGCTTAGCTGGGGAATTTCAAGAGACCCAGTACTTC,CASSLAGEFQETQYF,-,TRBJ2-5,TRBV7-4,-
TGTGCCAGCAGTTTTTTCCAGGGCCCTGAGCAGACCCAGTACTTC,CASSFFQGPEQTQYF,-,TRBJ2-5,TRBV28,-
TGTGCCAGCAGTAGGGGGAGGGGGGAGACCTACGAGCAGTACTTC,CASSRGRGETYEQYF,-,TRBJ2-7,TRBV7-2,few
TGTGCCAGCAGCGTAGTATCGGCAGGGGGAAAAGACTATGGCTACACCTTC,CASSVVSAGGKDYGYTF,TRBD1,TRBJ1-2,TRBV9,-
TGTGCCAGCAGTTTAATGGGTAGGACCGGGGAGCTGTTTTTT,CASSLMGRTGELFF,-,TRBJ2-2,TRBV27,-
TGTGCCAGCAGCCCAGCGGGGACTAAAGACAATGAGCAGTTCTTC,CASSPAGTKDNEQFF,TRBD2,TRBJ2-1,TRBV11-2,few
TGCAGTGCCCACCCGGGAGGAAGCATAGAGACCCAGTACTTC,CSAHPGGSIETQYF,TRBD2,TRBJ2-5,TRBV20-1,few
TGTGCCAGCACCTTTGCCCAGCGCACTGAAGCTTTCTTT,CASTFAQRTEAFF,-,TRBJ1-1,TRBV28,few
TGTGCCAGTAGAGGGGGGAAACATGAGCAGTTCTTC,CASRGGKHEQFF,-,TRBJ2-1,TRBV6-1,-
TGTGCCAGCAGCCAGTGGGACAGGGCCACCTATGGCTACACCTTC,CASSQWDRATYGYTF,TRBD1,TRBJ1-2,TRBV14,few
TGTGCCAGCAGCTTAGAGGCTCCGCGCGAGCAGTACTTC,CASSLEAPREQYF,-,TRBJ2-7,TRBV7-8,few
TGTGCCAGCAGTTGGCCTTCGAGGCAGCTTGGCTACACCTTC,CASSWPSRQLGYTF,-,TRBJ1-2,TRBV6-1,-
TGTGCCAGCAGCCAACAGGGGACTCTGGACGAGCAGTACTTC,CASSQQGTLDEQYF,-,TRBJ2-7,TRBV6-1,few
TGTGCCAGCAGCTTAGGAAGGACTAGCGGGGTGGATGAGCAGTTCTTC,CASSLGRTSGVDEQFF,TRBD2,TRBJ2-1,TRBV7-8,few
TGTGCCAGCAGCGTCTACAGGGTCACTGAAGCTTTCTTT,CASSVYRVTEAFF,-,TRBJ1-1,TRBV7-8,-
TGTGCCAGCGGTCGAACCCGGGACCCGTGGTACAATGAGCAGTTCTTC,CASGRTRDPWYNEQFF,-,TRBJ2-1,TRBV6-1,-
TGTGCCAGCAGCTTGGACAGGGGGCTTTCCTACGAGCAGTACTTC,CASSLDRGLSYEQYF,TRBD1,TRBJ2-7,TRBV12-3/TRBV12-4,-
TGTGCCAGCGCACGTCGGGAGGAGTATAATTCACCCCTCCACTTT,CASARREEYNSPLHF,-,TRBJ1-6,TRBV6-6,-